These T cell receptor beta chains were read from a single sample in a study of blood T cell repertoires in COVID-19. The repertoire was sequenced with immunoSEQ multiplex PCR; TCRdb's copy has only in-frame clones and lacks some. Of 150,000 to 200,000 clones listed, about 77% are singletons. The sequencing input was peripheral blood. These receptors were taken from a woman of 80 years or more with active or convalescent COVID-19. Both conserved end residues are part of each CDR3. A D gene is named only where the DNA matches it firmly. A row's size may be missing; if present it is once, few, many or a size class.

>TRBV6-5|NA|TRBD2|TRBJ2-1
TGTGCCAGCAGCACGCGGGGGGCGGATAACAATGAGCAGTTCTTC
CASSTRGADNNEQFF
>TRBV28|NA|TRBD1|TRBJ1-2
TGTGCCAGCAGTTTTGACGGGACAGGCTATGGCTACACCTTC
CASSFDGTGYGYTF
>TRBV6-5|NA|TRBD1|TRBJ1-2
TGTGCCAGCAGTTACTCGTCCCGACAGGGTGGCTACACCTTC
CASSYSSRQGGYTF
>TRBV7-6|NA|NA|TRBJ2-6
TGTGCCAGCAGCCTAAGGGGAGGTCGGTTGGCTGGGGCCAACGTCCTGACTTTC
CASSLRGGRLAGANVLTF
>TRBV7-8|NA|NA|TRBJ2-1
TGTGCCAGCAGCTTCGGAGGCTCCTACAATGAGCAGTTCTTC
CASSFGGSYNEQFF
>TRBV30|once|TRBD1|TRBJ1-4
TGTGCCGGCGACAGGGACGAAAAACTGTTTTTT
CAGDRDEKLFF
>TRBV11-2|NA|NA|TRBJ2-3
TGTGCCAGCAGCTTGTCGAGCACAGATACGCAGTATTTT
CASSLSSTDTQYF
>TRBV15|NA|NA|TRBJ1-2
TGTGCCACCAGCAGGGACAGCTCCGTCTATGGCTACACCTTC
CATSRDSSVYGYTF
>TRBV11-2|NA|TRBD1|TRBJ2-5
TGTGCCAGCAGCTACCGGGACAGGGGGACGGAGACCCAGTACTTC
CASSYRDRGTETQYF
>TRBV5-4|NA|TRBD1|TRBJ2-1
TGTGCCAGCAGCCCCCGGGACAGGAGGGCCAATGAGCAGTTCTTC
CASSPRDRRANEQFF
>TRBV5-5|NA|TRBD1|TRBJ1-2
TGTGCCAGCAGCTTCGCCGGGACAGGGACCTATGGCTACACCTTC
CASSFAGTGTYGYTF
>TRBV28|NA|NA|TRBJ2-7
TGTGCCAGCAGTCCCTCTCGCGGTGCTACGACCTACGAGCAGTACTTC
CASSPSRGATTYEQYF
>TRBV12-3/TRBV12-4|NA|TRBD1|TRBJ2-1
TGTGCCAGCAGTTCGACAGGGGGCGGTGAGCAGTTCTTC
CASSSTGGGEQFF
>TRBV7-2|NA|TRBD1|TRBJ2-2
TGTGCCAGCAGCGGGCGGACAGGGGTGAACACCGGGGAGCTGTTTTTT
CASSGRTGVNTGELFF
>TRBV5-5|NA|TRBD1|TRBJ1-5
TGTGCCAGCAGCTACGGGACAGATAGCAATCAGCCCCAGCATTTT
CASSYGTDSNQPQHF
>TRBV6-5|NA|NA|TRBJ2-7
TGTGCCAGCAGTTACTCCCGCGGCTACGAGCAGTACTTC
CASSYSRGYEQYF
>TRBV14|NA|NA|TRBJ1-2
TGTGCCAGCAGCCGGGACTACGCGCCTACCTATGGCTACACCTTC
CASSRDYAPTYGYTF
>TRBV28|NA|NA|TRBJ2-4
TGTGCCAGCAGTTTAGACAGAATTAACATTCAGTACTTC
CASSLDRINIQYF